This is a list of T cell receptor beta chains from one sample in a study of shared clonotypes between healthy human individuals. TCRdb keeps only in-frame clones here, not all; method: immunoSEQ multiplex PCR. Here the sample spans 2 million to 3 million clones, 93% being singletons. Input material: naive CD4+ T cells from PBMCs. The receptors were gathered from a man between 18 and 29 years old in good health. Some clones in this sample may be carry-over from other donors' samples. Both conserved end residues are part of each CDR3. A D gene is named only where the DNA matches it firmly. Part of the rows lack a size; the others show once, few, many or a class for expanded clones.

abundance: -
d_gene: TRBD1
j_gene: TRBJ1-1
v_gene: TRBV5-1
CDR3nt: TGCGCCAGCACCCCTGGGACAGGGGGCGATACTGAAGCTTTCTTT
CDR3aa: CASTPGTGGDTEAFF

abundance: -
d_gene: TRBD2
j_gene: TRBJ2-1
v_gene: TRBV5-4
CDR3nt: TGTGCCAGCAGCTTGGGGGGACTAGCGGGAGGGCCCCCTAATGAGCAGTTCTTC
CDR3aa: CASSLGGLAGGPPNEQFF

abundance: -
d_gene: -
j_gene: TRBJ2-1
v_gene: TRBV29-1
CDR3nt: TGCAGCGGTGGGGTGGGGGAGCAGTTCTTC
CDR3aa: CSGGVGEQFF

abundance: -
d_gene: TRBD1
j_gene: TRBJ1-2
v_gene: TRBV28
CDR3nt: TGTGCCAGTGATCGACAGGGGGAGGAAATGGGCTACACCTTC
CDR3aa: CASDRQGEEMGYTF

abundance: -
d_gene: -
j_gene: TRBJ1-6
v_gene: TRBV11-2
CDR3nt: TGTGCCAGCAGCTTTTCTAGTAATTCACCCCTCCACTTT
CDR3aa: CASSFSSNSPLHF

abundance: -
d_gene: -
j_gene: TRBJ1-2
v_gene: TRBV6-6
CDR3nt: TGTGCCAGCAGCGAGACAGTGGGTGGCTACACCTTC
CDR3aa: CASSETVGGYTF

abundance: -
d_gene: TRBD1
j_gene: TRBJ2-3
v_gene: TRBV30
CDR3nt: TGTGCCTGCAACAGGGGAAGGGTCACAGATACGCAGTATTTT
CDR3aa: CACNRGRVTDTQYF

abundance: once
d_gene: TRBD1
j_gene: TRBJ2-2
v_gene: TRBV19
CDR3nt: TGTGCCAGTAGTATAACCGCCGGACAGGGGGCGGGATACACCGGGGAGCTGTTTTTT
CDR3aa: CASSITAGQGAGYTGELFF

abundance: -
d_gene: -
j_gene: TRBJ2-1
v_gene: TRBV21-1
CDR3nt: TGTGCCAGCAGCAAAGAAGCCCCGTACAATGAGCAGTTCTTC
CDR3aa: CASSKEAPYNEQFF

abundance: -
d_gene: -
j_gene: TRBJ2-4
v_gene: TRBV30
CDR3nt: TGTGCCTGGAGTGTAAGTCTCGGGGACACGGGAAAGAACTTC
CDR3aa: CAWSVSLGDTGKNF

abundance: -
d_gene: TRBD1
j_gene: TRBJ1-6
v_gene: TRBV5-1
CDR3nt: TGCGCCAGCAGCATAAGCGGACAGGGAACTAATTCACCCCTCCACTTT
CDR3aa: CASSISGQGTNSPLHF

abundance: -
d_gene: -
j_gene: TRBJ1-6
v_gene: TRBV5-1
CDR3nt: TGCGCCAGCAGCGGGGAACTAGGTTCACCCCTCCACTTT
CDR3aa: CASSGELGSPLHF

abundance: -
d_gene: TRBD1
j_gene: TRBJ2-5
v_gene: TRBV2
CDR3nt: TGTGCCAGCACTGCAGGGGGCTGGGAGACCCAGTACTTC
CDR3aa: CASTAGGWETQYF

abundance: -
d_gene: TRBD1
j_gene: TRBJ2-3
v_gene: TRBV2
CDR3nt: TGTGCCAGCAGTGCGTCCGGGACAGGGGGCGCGGGTACGCAGTATTTT
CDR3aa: CASSASGTGGAGTQYF

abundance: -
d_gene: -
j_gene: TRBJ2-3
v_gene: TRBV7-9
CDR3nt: TGTGCCAGCAGCTTCGGACAGACCATGACCTATACGCAGTATTTT
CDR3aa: CASSFGQTMTYTQYF

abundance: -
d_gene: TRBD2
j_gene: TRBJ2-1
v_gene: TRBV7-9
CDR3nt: TGTGCCAGCAGCCCAGGATCGAAGCGGGAGATAAATGAGCAGTTCTTC
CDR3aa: CASSPGSKREINEQFF

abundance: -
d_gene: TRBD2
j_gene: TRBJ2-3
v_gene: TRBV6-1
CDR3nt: TGTGCCAGCAGTGGTTTAGCGGGAGGTGCAGATACGCAGTATTTT
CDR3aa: CASSGLAGGADTQYF

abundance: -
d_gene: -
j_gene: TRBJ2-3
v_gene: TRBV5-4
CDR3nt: TGTGCCAGCAGGTCAGGGAGCCCAGATACGCAGTATTTT
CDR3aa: CASRSGSPDTQYF

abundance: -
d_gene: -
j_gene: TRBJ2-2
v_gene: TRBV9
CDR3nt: TGTGCCAGCAGCGTAGATGCCGGGGAGCTGTTTTTT
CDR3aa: CASSVDAGELFF

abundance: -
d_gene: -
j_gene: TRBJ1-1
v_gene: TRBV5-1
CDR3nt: TGCGCCAGCAGCACCATAACACAAAACACTGAAGCTTTCTTT
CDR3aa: CASSTITQNTEAFF

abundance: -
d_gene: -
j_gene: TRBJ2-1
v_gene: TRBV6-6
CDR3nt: TGTGCCAGCAGTTACGACCCGCCGGGGGTCGGGCAGTTCTTC
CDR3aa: CASSYDPPGVGQFF

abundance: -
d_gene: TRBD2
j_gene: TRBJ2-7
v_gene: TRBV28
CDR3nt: TGTGCCAGCAGGCCTCGGTCGCGGGAGCTTTACTCCTACGAGCAGTACTTC
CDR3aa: CASRPRSRELYSYEQYF

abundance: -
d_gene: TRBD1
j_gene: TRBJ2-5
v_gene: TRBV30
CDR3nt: TGTGCCTGGAGTGTACGGTGGGACAGGGGGCGGGAGACCCAGTACTTC
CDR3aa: CAWSVRWDRGRETQYF

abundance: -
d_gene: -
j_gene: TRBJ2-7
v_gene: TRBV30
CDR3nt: TGTGCCTGGAGTGGGACAGATTTTTACGAGCAGTACTTC
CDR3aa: CAWSGTDFYEQYF

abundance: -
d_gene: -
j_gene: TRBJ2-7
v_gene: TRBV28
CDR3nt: TGTGCCAGCTCGGTGGGGGATACCTACGAGCAGTACTTC
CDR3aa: CASSVGDTYEQYF

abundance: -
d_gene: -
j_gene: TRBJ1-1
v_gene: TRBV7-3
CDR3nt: TGTGCCAGCAGCCCCCAATCGGGATCCTTAGACACTGAAGCTTTCTTT
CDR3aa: CASSPQSGSLDTEAFF

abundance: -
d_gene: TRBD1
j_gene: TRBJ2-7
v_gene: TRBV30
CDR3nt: TGTGCCTGGAGTTCCGACAGGGGGAACGAGCAGTACTTC
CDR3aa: CAWSSDRGNEQYF

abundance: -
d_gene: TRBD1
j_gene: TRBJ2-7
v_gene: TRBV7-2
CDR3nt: TGTGCCAGCAGCTTTACCACGACAGGGCGCGAGCAGTACTTC
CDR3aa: CASSFTTTGREQYF

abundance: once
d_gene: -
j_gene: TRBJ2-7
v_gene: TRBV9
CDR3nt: TGTGCCAGCAGCGTAGGGGGCAGCAGTTACTACGAGCAGTACTTC
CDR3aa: CASSVGGSSYYEQYF

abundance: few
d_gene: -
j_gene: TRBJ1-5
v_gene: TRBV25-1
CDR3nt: TGTGCCAGCGCCGATTACAGGGCTAGTCAGCCCCAGCATTTT
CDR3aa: CASADYRASQPQHF

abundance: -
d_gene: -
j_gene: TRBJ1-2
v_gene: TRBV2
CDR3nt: TGTGCCAGCAGTCCCCAGGGCCCCCCTCGGGGCTATGGCTACACCTTC
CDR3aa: CASSPQGPPRGYGYTF

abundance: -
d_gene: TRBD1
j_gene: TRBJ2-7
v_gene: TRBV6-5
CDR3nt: TGTGCCAGCAGTTACCTGGGACAGGGGGGCTACGAGCAGTACTTC
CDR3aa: CASSYLGQGGYEQYF

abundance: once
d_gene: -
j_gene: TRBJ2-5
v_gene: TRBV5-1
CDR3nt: TGCGCCAGCAGCTTGTTAGGACAGATACAAGAGACCCAGTACTTC
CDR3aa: CASSLLGQIQETQYF

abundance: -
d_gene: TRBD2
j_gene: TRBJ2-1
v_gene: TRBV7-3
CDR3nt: TGTGCCAGCGGTCCCTCAGCGGGAGGGGTTGAGAATGAGCAGTTCTTC
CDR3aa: CASGPSAGGVENEQFF

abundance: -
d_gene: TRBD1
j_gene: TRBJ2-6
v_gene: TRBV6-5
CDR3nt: TGTGCCAGCAGTATCAGGGGGCTGGGGGCCAACGTCCTGACTTTC
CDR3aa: CASSIRGLGANVLTF

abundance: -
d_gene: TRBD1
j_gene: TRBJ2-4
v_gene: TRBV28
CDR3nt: TGTGCCAGCAGTCGCCCGTTAGGGACAGACTTAGCCAAAAACATTCAGTACTTC
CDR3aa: CASSRPLGTDLAKNIQYF

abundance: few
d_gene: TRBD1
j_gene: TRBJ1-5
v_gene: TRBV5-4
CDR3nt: TGTGCCAGCAGAACGACAGGGTACAATCAGCCCCAGCATTTT
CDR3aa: CASRTTGYNQPQHF

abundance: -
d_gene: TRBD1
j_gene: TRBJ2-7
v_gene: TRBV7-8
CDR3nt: TGTGCCAGCAGCAATCAGGGGGCCGGCTACGAGCAGTACTTC
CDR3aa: CASSNQGAGYEQYF

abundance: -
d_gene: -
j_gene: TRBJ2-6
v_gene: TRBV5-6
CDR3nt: TGTGCCAGCGGCACGACAAGCTCTGGGGCCAACGTCCTGACTTTC
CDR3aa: CASGTTSSGANVLTF

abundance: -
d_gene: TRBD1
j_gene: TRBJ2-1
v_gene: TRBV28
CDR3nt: TGTGCCAGCAGTCTCAGGGGGAACAGGTTTCAGAATGAGCAGTTCTTC
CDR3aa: CASSLRGNRFQNEQFF

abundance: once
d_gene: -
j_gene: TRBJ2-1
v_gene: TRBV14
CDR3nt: TGTGCCAGCAGCCAATTCCCCACTGAGCAGTTCTTC
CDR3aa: CASSQFPTEQFF

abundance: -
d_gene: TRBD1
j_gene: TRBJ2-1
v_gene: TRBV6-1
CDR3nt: TGTCGCACCTTCTCAGGGGGCGCTTACAATGAGCAGTTCTTC
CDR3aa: CRTFSGGAYNEQFF

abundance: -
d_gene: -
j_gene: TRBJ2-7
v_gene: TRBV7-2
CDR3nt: TGTGCCAGCAGCTTACCAGGACCCTACGAGCAGTACTTC
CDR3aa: CASSLPGPYEQYF

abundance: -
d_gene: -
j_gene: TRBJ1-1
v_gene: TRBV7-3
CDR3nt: TGTGCCAGCAGCTTAAAAGGCCACACCAGTGGGGTCACTGAAGCTTTCTTT
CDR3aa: CASSLKGHTSGVTEAFF

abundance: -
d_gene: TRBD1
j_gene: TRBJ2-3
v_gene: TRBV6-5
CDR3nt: TGTGCCAGCAGTTACAGAACAGGGGGTGATACGCAGTATTTT
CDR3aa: CASSYRTGGDTQYF

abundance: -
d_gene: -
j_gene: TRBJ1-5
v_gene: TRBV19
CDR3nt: TGTGCCAGTAGTATACGACCAAGCAATCAGCCCCAGCATTTT
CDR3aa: CASSIRPSNQPQHF

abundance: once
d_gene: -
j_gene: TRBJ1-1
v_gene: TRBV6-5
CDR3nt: TGTGCCAGCAGTGAACAAGCTTTCTTT
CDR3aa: CASSEQAFF

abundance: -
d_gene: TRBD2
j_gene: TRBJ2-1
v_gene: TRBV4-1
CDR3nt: TGCGCCAGCAGCCAAGATCGTAGCGGGAGTTTTGCGTGGGATGAGCAGTTCTTC
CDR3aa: CASSQDRSGSFAWDEQFF

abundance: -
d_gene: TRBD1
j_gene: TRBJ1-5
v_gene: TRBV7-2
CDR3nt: TGTGCCAGCAGCTTCGACAGGGGGTCCAATCAGCCCCAGCATTTT
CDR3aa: CASSFDRGSNQPQHF

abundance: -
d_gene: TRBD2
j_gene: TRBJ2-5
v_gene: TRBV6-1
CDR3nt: TGTGCCAGCAGTGATTTCGGACTAGCGATACCGAAGACCCAGTACTTC
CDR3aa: CASSDFGLAIPKTQYF

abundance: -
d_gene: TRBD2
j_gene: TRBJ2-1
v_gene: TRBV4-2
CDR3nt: TGTGCCAGCAGCCAAGGTACTAGCGGGAGATACAATGAGCAGTTCTTC
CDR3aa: CASSQGTSGRYNEQFF

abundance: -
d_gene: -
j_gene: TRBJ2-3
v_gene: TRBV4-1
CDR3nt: TGCGCCAGCAGCCAGGAGTCTTACGGCGCAGATACGCAGTATTTT
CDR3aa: CASSQESYGADTQYF

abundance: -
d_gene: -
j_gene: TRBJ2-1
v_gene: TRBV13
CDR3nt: TGTGCCAGCAGCCCAGGTCTCCGTTACAATGAGCAGTTCTTC
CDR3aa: CASSPGLRYNEQFF